The 27 T cell receptor beta chains reported below all come from one sample, sequenced in a study of blood T cell repertoires in COVID-19. Assay: immunoSEQ multiplex PCR; the TCRdb copy retains only in-frame clones and omits some. The sample yields around 150,000 clones, 75% to 90% seen once. Sequencing was done on a sample of peripheral blood. These receptor sequences come from an elderly woman with active or convalescent COVID-19.

The chain has TRBV25-1 and TRBJ2-1, with D possibly being TRBD2 (5 bases). V was clipped by 9 bases and J by 3 bases, with 9 bases between them. There are 12 residues in the CDR3. The germline gives CDR1 MGHDK, CDR2 SYGVNS. In DNA form, the CDR3 reads TGTGCCAGTCAACGGGACTACAATGAGCAGTTCTTC. It translates to CASQRDYNEQFF.

The genes are TRBV27 and TRBJ1-5; 9 bases map to TRBD1. With V trimmed by 0 bases and J by 1 base, 10 bases remained unmatched. The CDR3 is made up of 19 amino acids. Germline CDR1 is MNHEY and CDR2 is SMNVEV (reference sequence). The CDR3 here is CASSLSLPRTGESNQPQHF. CDR3 DNA sequence: TGTGCCAGCAGTTTATCCCTCCCACGGACAGGGGAAAGCAATCAGCCCCAGCATTTT.

The chain recombines TRBV6-5 with TRBJ1-5; D remains ambiguous. Trimming removed 8 bases at V and 0 bases at J, with 14 bases between. The CDR3 covers 15 residues. Germline lookup yields CDR1 MNHEY and CDR2 SVGAGI. The CDR3 DNA reads TGTGCCAGCCGGGTCGCCAGAAATAGCAATCAGCCCCAGCATTTT. This gives the protein CASRVARNSNQPQHF.

The rearrangement links TRBV7-9 to TRBJ2-3; D remains ambiguous. There are 15 residues in the CDR3. The germline V gene encodes CDR1 SEHNR and CDR2 FQNEAQ (reference sequence). The V and J ends lost 3 bases and 2 bases respectively, with 12 bases between them. The CDR3 sequence is CASSFRDSLTDTQYF. CDR3 nucleotides: TGTGCCAGCAGCTTCCGTGACTCACTCACAGATACGCAGTATTTT.

The chain links TRBV7-2 to TRBJ2-1; no clear D. Looked up from germline, CDR1 is SGHTA and CDR2 is FQGNSA. V was clipped by 6 bases and J by 9 bases, with 12 bases between them. The CDR3 is made up of 12 amino acids. The CDR3 reads CASSFYGGEQFF. As DNA, the CDR3 is TGTGCCAGCAGTTTCTACGGTGGTGAGCAGTTCTTC.

The rearrangement uses TRBV5-8 and TRBJ2-1, with 8 bases lining up with TRBD1. This CDR3 region has 17 residues. With 6 bases clipped from V and 2 bases from J, the junction kept 13 bases outside the gene matches. Per the germline V gene, CDR1 is SGHTS and CDR2 is YDEGEE. CDR3 protein: CASTFAPRTGTYNEQFF. DNA of the CDR3: TGTGCCAGCACCTTCGCTCCCAGGACAGGGACCTACAATGAGCAGTTCTTC.

The chain combines TRBV6-1 with TRBJ1-1, with D perhaps matching TRBD1 (5 bases). V was clipped by 4 bases and J by 0 bases, with 18 bases between them. This CDR3 contains 17 residues. The germline V gene has CDR1 MNHNS and CDR2 SASEGT. CDR3 protein: CASSGLGSGGLNTEAFF. In nucleotides, the CDR3 is TGTGCCAGCAGTGGGCTTGGGTCGGGGGGATTGAACACTGAAGCTTTCTTT.

The chain recombines TRBV10-3 with TRBJ2-5, with D possibly matching TRBD2 (7 bases). Trimming shortened V by 0 bases and J by 4 bases, and 12 bases separated the two germline ends. This CDR3 is built from 15 residues. Germline CDR1 ENHRY, CDR2 SYGVKD. The CDR3 DNA follows: TGTGCCATCAGTGAGTCGGGGGGGCCTTCAGAGACCCAGTACTTC. This gives the protein CAISESGGPSETQYF.

The V and J genes are TRBV3-1 (or the pseudogene TRBV3-2) and TRBJ2-5, with D unresolved. V shed 1 base and J shed 5 bases, with 14 bases lying between them. Germline CDR1 reads LGHDT; CDR2 reads YNNKEL (reference sequence). The CDR3 spans 15 residues. The CDR3 spells CASSQGYGELETQYF. CDR3 in DNA: TGTGCCAGCAGCCAAGGCTACGGAGAGTTGGAGACCCAGTACTTC.

This clone is a singleton in its sample. The V and J genes are TRBV5-8 and TRBJ1-2; D perhaps matches TRBD1 (6 bases). V was cut by 6 bases and J by 4 bases, with 22 bases left in between. Germline CDR1 is SGHTS and CDR2 is YDEGEE. The CDR3 loop spans 16 amino acids. The CDR3 DNA sequence: TGTGCCAGCAACCCGGGTAACAGGGCCCAGGGCTATGGCTACACCTTC. It translates to CASNPGNRAQGYGYTF.

This clone was observed a few times. This rearrangement joins TRBV5-3 to TRBJ1-6; weak D call: TRBD1 (6 bases). TRBV5-3 is given ORF status, its function remaining uncertain. This CDR3 has 18 amino acids. V lost 0 bases and J 7 bases, leaving 20 bases between the germline ends. The CDR3 is CARSLVGQLNRRNSPLHF. CDR3 bases: TGTGCCAGAAGCTTGGTCGGACAGCTAAACCGAAGAAATTCACCCCTCCACTTT.

This clone has just one count. The chain recombines TRBV24-1 with TRBJ2-2; 10 bases match TRBD1. The CDR3 has 16 amino acids. CDR1 KGHDR and CDR2 SFDVKD come from the germline V gene. J was trimmed by 5 bases and V by 2 bases; bases with no gene match: 4. CDR3 nucleotides: TGTGCCACCAGTGATTCCGGGACAGGGGAAACCGGGGAGCTGTTTTTT. Its translation is CATSDSGTGETGELFF.

This sequence joins TRBV23-1 and TRBJ1-4, with 8 bases matching TRBD1. TRBV23-1 is sorted into the ORF group, with uncertain function. This CDR3 spans 15 amino acids. Trimming took 2 bases from V and 8 from J; bases not matched to a gene: 7. The CDR3, as DNA: TGCGCCAGCAGTCAAGCACAGGGGGTTAGGGAAAAACTGTTTTTT. Encoded protein: CASSQAQGVREKLFF.

The genes are TRBV5-1 and TRBJ2-7; 9 nucleotides line up with TRBD2. J lost 6 bases, V lost 4 bases, and 8 bases had no gene match. Germline V gene lookup returns CDR1 SGHRS and CDR2 YFSETQ. The CDR3 has 14 residues. The CDR3 bases are TGCGCCAGCAGCCCCCAAGGGCGGGGGGGCGAGCAGTACTTC. Protein sequence: CASSPQGRGGEQYF.

The rearrangement joins TRBV6-5 to TRBJ2-1; TRBD2 agrees at 7 bases. V gave up 5 bases and J gave up 9 bases; unmatched junction bases: 13. The CDR3 sequence is 15 residues long. Germline CDR1 is MNHEY and CDR2 is SVGAGI. The chain's CDR3 is CASSQRTSSLGEQFF. The CDR3 region has the DNA TGTGCCAGCAGTCAAAGGACTAGTAGCTTGGGTGAGCAGTTCTTC.

The gene calls are TRBV5-1 and TRBJ1-6; TRBD1 matches 8 bases. V trimming: 5 bases; J trimming: 9 bases; junction bases outside the gene matches: 10. This CDR3 is built from 15 residues. CDR1 is SGHRS, CDR2 YFSETQ, per germline. The CDR3 is CASRSGTGTTSPLHF. CDR3 DNA: TGCGCCAGCAGGTCGGGGACAGGTACGACTTCACCCCTCCACTTT.

This clone came up once. V is TRBV11-3 and J is TRBJ1-2; no clear D gene. Per germline, CDR1 SGHNT and CDR2 YENEEA. Between the trimmed V and J ends, which lost 0 bases and 4 bases, there was a span of 18 bases. The CDR3 covers 17 residues. DNA for the CDR3: TGTGCCAGCAGCTTAGACCAGTCCTCCCTCCCGGGCTATGGCTACACCTTC. Its protein is CASSLDQSSLPGYGYTF.

The J gene is TRBJ2-7, the V gene TRBV7-9, with 10 bases aligning to TRBD1. The CDR3 spans 15 residues. Trimming at V came to 6 bases and at J to 2 bases, leaving 7 bases not matched to a gene. Per the germline V gene, CDR1 is SEHNR and CDR2 is FQNEAQ (reference sequence). The CDR3 spells CASRVGQGGPYEQYF. The CDR3 region has the DNA TGTGCCAGCAGAGTCGGACAGGGGGGGCCCTACGAGCAGTACTTC.

This sequence joins TRBV6-5 and TRBJ2-7; 11 bases match TRBD1. V lost 2 bases, J lost 3 bases, and 0 bases stayed unmatched. CDR3 size: 14 residues. Germline CDR1 is MNHEY and CDR2 is SVGAGI. The CDR3 region is CASSYGTGGYEQYF. The CDR3 nucleotides read TGTGCCAGCAGTTACGGGACAGGGGGCTACGAGCAGTACTTC.

The rearrangement joins TRBV7-9 to TRBJ2-3; D gene ambiguous. The CDR3 runs to 14 residues. Germline V lookup: CDR1 SEHNR, CDR2 FQNEAQ (reference sequence). V was trimmed by 0 bases and J by 2 bases, leaving 6 bases between them. CDR3 region: CASSLAILTDTQYF. The CDR3 nucleotides read TGTGCCAGCAGCTTAGCAATCCTCACAGATACGCAGTATTTT. The full variable domain, with the rest looked up from reference TRBV7-9 and TRBJ2-3, is DTGVSQNPRHKITKRGQNVTFRCDPISEHNRLYWYRQTLGQGPEFLTYFQNEAQLEKSRLLSDRFSAERPKGSFSTLEIQRTEQGDSAMYLCASSLAILTDTQYFGPGTRLTVL.

The J gene is TRBJ1-2, the V gene TRBV6-5; TRBD1 is a possible D gene (6 bases). CDR3 size: 14 residues. V lost 5 bases and J 2 bases, leaving 12 bases between the germline ends. CDR1 is MNHEY and CDR2 is SVGAGI in the germline V gene. This chain's CDR3 is CASSLYRANYGYTF. Here the CDR3 DNA reads TGTGCCAGCAGTCTCTACAGGGCGAACTATGGCTACACCTTC.

This clone has more than one count but fewer than ten. The rearrangement uses TRBV6-5 and TRBJ1-2, with a weak D call TRBD1 (5 bases). The CDR3 is made up of 13 amino acids. V was pared by 4 bases and J by 6 bases, with 12 bases between. Germline values: CDR1 MNHEY, CDR2 SVGAGI. The CDR3 sequence is CASSLDIGDGYTF. The CDR3 DNA follows: TGTGCCAGCAGTTTGGACATAGGCGATGGCTACACCTTC.

The V call is TRBV2, the J call TRBJ2-4, with D maybe TRBD1 (5 bases). V dropped 2 bases and J dropped 2 bases, with 7 bases sitting between them. Germline lookup yields CDR1 SNHLY and CDR2 FYNNEI. This CDR3 is 14 amino acids long. The DNA for the CDR3 is TGTGCCAGCAGTGAACAGGGTACCAAAAACATTCAGTACTTC. It specifies CASSEQGTKNIQYF.

The chain is built from TRBV19 and TRBJ1-4; D perhaps matches TRBD1 (5 bases). The CDR3 runs to 15 residues. Germline V gene data show CDR1 as LNHDA and CDR2 as SQIVND (reference sequence). V lost 6 bases and J lost 0, with 11 bases in between. CDR3 nucleotides: TGTGCCAGTAGAACCGGGACTTCAACTAATGAAAAACTGTTTTTT. It yields the protein CASRTGTSTNEKLFF.

For the CDR3, the DNA is TGTGCCAGCAGTTTGCAGGGACAGGGTCTGGGCGGCTACACCTTC. This encodes CASSLQGQGLGGYTF. The chain carries TRBV28 and TRBJ1-2, with TRBD1 identical over 9 bases. Germline-derived CDR1 and CDR2 are MDHEN and SYDVKM. The CDR3 loop spans 15 amino acids. Trimming removed 3 bases from V and 8 bases from J; junction bases left unmatched: 10.

The chain joins TRBV18 to TRBJ1-5; 12 positions match TRBD1. Unmatched junction bases numbered 5, after V lost 5 bases and J lost 6 bases. Germline V gives CDR1 KGHSH, CDR2 LQKENI. This CDR3 comprises 15 residues. The CDR3 DNA follows: TGTGCCAGCTCAGCCGGGACAGGGGGCAGTCAGCCCCAGCATTTT. It is translated as CASSAGTGGSQPQHF.

J is TRBJ1-5 and V is TRBV5-4; 10 bases are shared with TRBD1. V lost 3 bases and J lost 5; bases outside the gene matches: 5. The CDR3 sequence is 15 residues long. Germline CDR1 reads SGHNT; CDR2 reads YYREEE (reference sequence). CDR3 nucleotide sequence: TGTGCCAGCAGCTATGGGACAGGGGTGCATCAGCCCCAGCATTTT. Its translation: CASSYGTGVHQPQHF.